The clone carrying this T cell receptor (beta chain) was counted a few times. The antigen is not known. Diagnosing involved the use of clinical symptoms, serum thyroxine and TRAb, thyroid ultrasound and orbital computed tomography. Fresh peripheral blood, about 9.6 ml, yielded the PBMCs. RNA transcripts yielded amplified TCR beta CDR3 regions. HTBI primers drove first-round RT-PCR of the TCR CDR3. TCRdb re-derived calls from the multiplex PCR reads in MiXCR, one entry per CDR3 protein. The data hold about 250,000 distinct CDR3 sequences, with over 20% observed a single time. The sample originates from a study of T cells in Graves' hyperthyroidism and ophthalmopathy. Study outcomes and limitations: Ophthalmopathy, which appeared later, was predicted by the model a median around 6.5 months before onset. In the blood, most expanded thyroid clonotypes above 0.001 appeared as well.

The sample comprised blood. This receptor was identified in a man aged 25-40 years with Graves' ophthalmopathy.

CDR3 protein: CAMGIQFF. Here the CDR3 DNA reads TGTGCCATGGGCATCCAGTTCTTC. This chain links TRBV30 with TRBJ2-1; D remains unclear. Trimming shortened V by 8 bases and J by 13 bases, and 9 bases separated the two germline ends. The CDR3 covers 8 residues. The germline V gene has CDR1 GTSNPN and CDR2 SVGIG (reference sequence).